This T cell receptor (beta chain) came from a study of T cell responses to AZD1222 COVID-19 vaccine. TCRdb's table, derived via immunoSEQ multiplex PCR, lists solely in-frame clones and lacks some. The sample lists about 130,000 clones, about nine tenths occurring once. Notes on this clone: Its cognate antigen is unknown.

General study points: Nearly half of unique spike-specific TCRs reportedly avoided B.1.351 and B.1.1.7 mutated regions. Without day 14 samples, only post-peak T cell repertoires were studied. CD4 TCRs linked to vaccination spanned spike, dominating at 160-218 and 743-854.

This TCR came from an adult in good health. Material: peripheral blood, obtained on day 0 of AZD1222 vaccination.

The CDR3 DNA follows: TGTGCCAGCAGTGACGGGACAGGGAATGGGGCCAACGTCCTGACTTTC. Amino acid sequence: CASSDGTGNGANVLTF. The rearrangement joins TRBV25-1 to TRBJ2-6; the match to TRBD1 covers 9 bases. This CDR3 has 16 residues. V was clipped by 3 bases and J by 3 bases; unmatched bases: 3. Per germline, CDR1 MGHDK and CDR2 SYGVNS. The variable domain in full, with the rest retrieved from reference TRBV25-1 and TRBJ2-6, is EADIYQTPRYLVIGTGKKITLECSQTMGHDKMYWYQQDPGMELHLIHYSYGVNSTEKGDLSSESTVSRIRTEHFPLTLESARPSHTSQYLCASSDGTGNGANVLTFGAGSRLTVL.